The next 13 T cell receptor beta chains were all read from a single sample in a study of OX40 agonist ivuxolimab in advanced cancers. The library was prepared using the immunoSEQ multiplex PCR assay. TCRdb limited this immuneACCESS table to in-frame rearrangements with V and J called. A share of clones is missing; checked studies link under half to unresolved V genes, and the rest is unexplained. The sample profile shows 85,000 to 100,000 clones; around 87% of them were found once. Of the sample, roughly 4.5% is held by the ten largest clones. The sample was CD4+ or CD8+ T cells sorted from blood, taken in a trial of the OX40 agonist ivuxolimab. Source of these receptors: an adult with an advanced solid tumor such as melanoma, head and neck, liver or kidney cancer.

The rearrangement uses TRBV4-1 and TRBJ1-5; D not resolved. V lost 3 bases to trimming and J lost 7 bases, with 13 bases between them. Germline CDR1 is MGHRA and CDR2 is YSYEKL. The CDR3 spans 14 residues. The CDR3 sequence: CASSQLPISQPQHF. The CDR3 DNA sequence: TGCGCCAGCAGCCAGCTCCCGATCAGCCAGCCCCAGCATTTT.

The chain is built from TRBV30 and TRBJ1-2, with a weak D call TRBD1 (6 bases). With 0 bases removed from V and 5 bases from J, the gap between germline ends came to 10 bases. The germline V gene encodes CDR1 GTSNPN and CDR2 SVGIG (reference sequence). This CDR3 has 13 residues. For the CDR3, the DNA is TGTGCCTGGAGTGTGGGAGGGGGATATGGCTACACCTTC. Its protein product is CAWSVGGGYGYTF.

This chain joins TRBV11-2 and TRBJ2-3; 10 positions match TRBD2. CDR3 length equals 14 residues. Germline trimming cut 2 bases from V and 11 bases from J; bases unmatched to any gene: 7. CDR1 and CDR2 (germline): SGHAT, FQNNGV. The CDR3, as DNA: TGTGCCAGCAGCTTACGGCTAGCGGGAGTCGAGCAGTATTTT. Its translation is CASSLRLAGVEQYF.

J is TRBJ1-3 and V is TRBV5-1, with D uncertain. The CDR3 sequence is 13 residues long. V was pared by 5 bases and J by 0 bases, with 6 bases between. The germline V gene encodes CDR1 SGHRS and CDR2 YFSETQ. The CDR3 region is CASRSYSGNTIYF. For the CDR3, the DNA is TGCGCCAGCAGGTCTTACTCTGGAAACACCATATATTTT.

This clone has more than one count but fewer than ten. The V gene is TRBV9, the J gene TRBJ1-5; D perhaps matches TRBD1 (5 bases). This CDR3 has 14 residues. Deletions cut 4 bases from V and 6 bases from J, with 14 bases between. CDR1 and CDR2 from the germline V gene are SGDLS and YYNGEE. CDR3: CASSRVGVGQPQHF. The DNA for the CDR3 is TGTGCCAGCAGCCGGGTGGGGGTAGGTCAGCCCCAGCATTTT.

The rearrangement uses TRBV6-5 and TRBJ2-5; 8 bases are a match to TRBD2. The CDR3 loop spans 15 amino acids. The germline V gene has CDR1 MNHEY and CDR2 SVGAGI. V shed 5 bases, J shed 5 bases, and the junction held 10 bases outside the gene matches. The CDR3 sequence: CASSPTGLGGETQYF. The CDR3 DNA reads as TGTGCCAGCAGTCCAACGGGACTAGGAGGGGAGACCCAGTACTTC.

This clone was counted between two and nine times. The chain carries TRBV10-2 and TRBJ1-3; 9 bases fit TRBD1. V was clipped by 6 bases and J by 4 bases; unmatched bases: 4. CDR3 size: 14 residues. Per germline, CDR1 WSHSY and CDR2 SAAADI. CDR3 coding DNA: TGCGCCAGCAGCGACAGGGGGTCCGGAAACACCATATATTTT. Its translation is CASSDRGSGNTIYF.

The chain joins TRBV5-1 to TRBJ2-3, with D maybe TRBD2 (6 bases). V was cut by 7 bases and J by 5 bases, with 11 bases left in between. The CDR3 consists of 12 residues. From germline, CDR1 is SGHRS and CDR2 YFSETQ. The CDR3 spells CASGRGVDTQYF. The CDR3 DNA is TGCGCCAGCGGGCGGGGCGTAGATACGCAGTATTTT. Variable domain in full (rest from reference TRBV5-1 and TRBJ2-3): KAGVTQTPRYLIKTRGQQVTLSCSPISGHRSVSWYQQTPGQGLQFLFEYFSETQRNKGNFPGRFSGRQFSNSRSEMNVSTLELGDSALYLCASGRGVDTQYFGPGTRLTVL.

This clone was seen a handful of times. The chain has TRBV14 and TRBJ2-2, with 8 bases identical to TRBD1. Germline trimming cut 3 bases from V and 2 bases from J; bases unmatched to any gene: 8. The CDR3 sequence is 17 residues long. In germline, CDR1 is SGHDN, CDR2 FVKESK. The DNA for the CDR3 is TGTGCCAGCAGCCATTTCGCAGGGGGCCTCAACACCGGGGAGCTGTTTTTT. Translated, it gives CASSHFAGGLNTGELFF.

The chain uses TRBV5-1 and TRBJ1-1, with D perhaps matching TRBD1 (5 bases). This CDR3 has 16 residues. V was trimmed by 3 bases and J by 2 bases, leaving 17 bases between them. The germline gives CDR1 SGHRS, CDR2 YFSETQ. CDR3 DNA: TGCGCCAGCAGCTCCTTAGCTGGGACCCCAAACACTGAAGCTTTCTTT. This translates into CASSSLAGTPNTEAFF.

The rearrangement uses TRBV11-3 and TRBJ2-1; D might be TRBD1 or TRBD2, each matching 5 bases. V lost 1 base and J 6 bases, leaving 10 bases between the germline ends. Germline V gene data show CDR1 as SGHNT and CDR2 as YENEEA. CDR3 length equals 14 residues. The DNA for the CDR3 is TGTGCCAGCAGCTTAGGGGGGTTGACCAATGAGCAGTTCTTC. Translation gives CASSLGGLTNEQFF.

This clone was found once. This chain uses TRBV27 with TRBJ2-7, with D possibly TRBD1 on 6 matching bases. The V gene's germline CDR1 is MNHEY and CDR2 SMNVEV (reference sequence). The V gene lost 6 bases and the J gene lost 6 bases, with 15 bases spanning the gap. The CDR3 extends over 13 amino acids. The CDR3 region is CASSPLGTREQYV. CDR3 DNA sequence: TGTGCCAGCAGCCCCTTGGGGACACGCGAGCAGTACGTC.

This sequence joins TRBV9 and TRBJ2-3, with 8 nucleotides matching TRBD1. The V gene end was trimmed by 4 bases and the J gene end by 3 bases; junction bases not matched to a gene: 7. This CDR3 has 15 residues. Germline CDR1 is SGDLS and CDR2 is YYNGEE. CDR3 coding DNA: TGTGCCAGCAGCACCCGACAGGGGACTACAGATACGCAGTATTTT. Translation: CASSTRQGTTDTQYF.